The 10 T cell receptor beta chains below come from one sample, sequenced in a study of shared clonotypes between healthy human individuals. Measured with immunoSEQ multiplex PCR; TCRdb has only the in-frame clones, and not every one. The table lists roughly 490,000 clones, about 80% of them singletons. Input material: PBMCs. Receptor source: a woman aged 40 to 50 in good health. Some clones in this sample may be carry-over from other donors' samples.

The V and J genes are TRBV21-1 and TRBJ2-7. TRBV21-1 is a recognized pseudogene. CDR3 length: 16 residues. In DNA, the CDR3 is TGTGCCGCCCAGCCCCCAGATCGGCAGTCCTACTACGAGCAGTACTTC. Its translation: CAAQPPDRQSYYEQYF.

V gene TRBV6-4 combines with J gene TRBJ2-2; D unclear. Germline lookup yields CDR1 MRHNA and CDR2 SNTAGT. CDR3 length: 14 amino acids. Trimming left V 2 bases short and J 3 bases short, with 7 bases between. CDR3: CASSDKVDTGELFF. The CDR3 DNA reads TGTGCCAGCAGTGACAAAGTGGACACCGGGGAGCTGTTTTTT.

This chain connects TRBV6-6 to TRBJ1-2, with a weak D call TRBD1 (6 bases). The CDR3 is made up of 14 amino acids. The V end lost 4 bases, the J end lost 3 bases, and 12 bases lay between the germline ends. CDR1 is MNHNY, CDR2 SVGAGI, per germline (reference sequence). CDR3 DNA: TGTGCCAGCAGTTCTTCAACAGGGTACTATGGCTACACCTTC. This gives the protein CASSSSTGYYGYTF.

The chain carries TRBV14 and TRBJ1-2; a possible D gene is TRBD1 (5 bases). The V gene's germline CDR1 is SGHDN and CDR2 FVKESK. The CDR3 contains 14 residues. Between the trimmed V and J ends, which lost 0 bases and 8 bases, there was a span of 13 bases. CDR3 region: CASSQDQGIGGYTF. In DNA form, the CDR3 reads TGTGCCAGCAGCCAAGATCAGGGTATTGGCGGCTACACCTTC.

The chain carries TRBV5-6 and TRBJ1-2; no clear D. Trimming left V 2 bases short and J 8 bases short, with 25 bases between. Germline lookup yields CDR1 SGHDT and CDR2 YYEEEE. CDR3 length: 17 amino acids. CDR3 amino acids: CASSFERFGLLQKGYTF. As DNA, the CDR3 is TGTGCCAGCAGCTTTGAAAGGTTCGGGCTCCTACAGAAGGGCTACACCTTC.

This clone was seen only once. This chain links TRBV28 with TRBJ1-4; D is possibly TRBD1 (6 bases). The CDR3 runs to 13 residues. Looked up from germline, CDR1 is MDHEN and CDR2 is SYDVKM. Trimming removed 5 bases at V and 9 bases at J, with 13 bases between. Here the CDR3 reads CASSPPDSQKLFF. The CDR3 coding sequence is TGTGCCAGCAGTCCTCCGGACAGCCAAAAACTGTTTTTT.

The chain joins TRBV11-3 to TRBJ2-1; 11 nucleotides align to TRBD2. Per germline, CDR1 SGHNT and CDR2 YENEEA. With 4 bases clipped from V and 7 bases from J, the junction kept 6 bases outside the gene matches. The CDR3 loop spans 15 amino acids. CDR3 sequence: CASSYITSGRNEQFF. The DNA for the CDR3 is TGTGCCAGCAGCTACATCACTAGCGGGAGAAATGAGCAGTTCTTC.

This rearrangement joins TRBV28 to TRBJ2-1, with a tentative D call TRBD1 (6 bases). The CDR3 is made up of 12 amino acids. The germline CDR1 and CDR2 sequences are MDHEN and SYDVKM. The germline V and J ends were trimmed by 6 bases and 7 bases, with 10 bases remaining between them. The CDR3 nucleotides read TGTGCCAGCAGCGAAAGGGGGAATGAGCAGTTCTTC. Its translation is CASSERGNEQFF.

The CDR3 spells CSARQTSTDTQYF. The CDR3 bases are TGCAGCGCCCGACAGACTAGCACAGATACGCAGTATTTT. The chain has TRBV29-1 and TRBJ2-3; D is possibly TRBD1 (5 bases). Between the trimmed V and J ends, which lost 7 bases and 0 bases, there was a span of 11 bases. The CDR3 runs to 13 residues. Germline-derived CDR1 and CDR2 are SQVTM and ANQGSEA.

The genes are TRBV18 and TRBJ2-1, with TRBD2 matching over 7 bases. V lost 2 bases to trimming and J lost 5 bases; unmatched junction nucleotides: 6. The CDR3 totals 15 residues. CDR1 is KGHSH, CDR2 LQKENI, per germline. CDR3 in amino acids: CASSPAGTTHNEQFF. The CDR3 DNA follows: TGTGCCAGCTCACCAGCCGGGACTACACACAATGAGCAGTTCTTC.